Listed here are 9 T cell receptor beta chains from one sample, sequenced in a study of OX40 agonist ivuxolimab in advanced cancers. The method was immunoSEQ multiplex PCR; TCRdb's version includes in-frame clones alone and lacks a portion of them. The repertoire has around 83,000 clones, roughly 91% of them found once; the top ten carry 2.3%. Sequencing used CD4+ or CD8+ T cells sorted from blood, obtained in a trial of the OX40 agonist ivuxolimab. The origin of the receptors is an adult with an advanced solid tumor such as melanoma, head and neck, liver or kidney cancer.

The V gene is TRBV5-1, the J gene TRBJ1-1, with D tentatively TRBD1 (5 bases). CDR1 and CDR2 from the germline V gene are SGHRS and YFSETQ. The CDR3 consists of 15 residues. V gave up 7 bases and J gave up 2 bases, with 18 bases separating them. CDR3 sequence (DNA): TGCGCCAGCGCAGCTCGCGGGGCTGGTAACACTGAAGCTTTCTTT. Amino acid sequence: CASAARGAGNTEAFF.

V usage is TRBV11-2 and J usage is TRBJ2-5; TRBD1 is a possible D gene (6 bases). Trimming left V 1 base short and J 2 bases short, with 20 bases between. CDR1 is SGHAT, CDR2 FQNNGV, per germline. The CDR3 runs 18 residues. CDR3 nucleotide sequence: TGTGCCAGCAGCTTAGCCCAGGGGCCCCTCACGAGACAAGAGACCCAGTACTTC. It translates to CASSLAQGPLTRQETQYF.

This chain links TRBV5-1 with TRBJ2-1; 10 bases map to TRBD2. The length of the CDR3 is 16 residues. The V gene end was trimmed by 4 bases and the J gene end by 2 bases; junction bases not matched to a gene: 6. Germline CDR1 and CDR2: SGHRS and YFSETQ. CDR3 nucleotides: TGCGCCAGCAGCCCGACCGGGACTAGCGCCTACAATGAGCAGTTCTTC. It is translated as CASSPTGTSAYNEQFF.

The chain employs TRBV5-1 and TRBJ2-5; no firm D call. The last part of the DNA fits TRBJ2-7 better; the J call may be wrong. The CDR3 runs to 15 residues. Germline V gene sequence: CDR1 SGHRS, CDR2 YFSETQ. Here the CDR3 DNA reads TGCGCCAGCAGCTTGGAGAACAATCCTTACTACGAGCAGTACTTC. Protein sequence: CASSLENNPYYEQYF.

The chain couples TRBV11-2 to TRBJ2-7, with D maybe TRBD2 (7 bases). V gave up 1 base and J gave up 0 bases, with 10 bases separating them. The germline V gene encodes CDR1 SGHAT and CDR2 FQNNGV. This CDR3 is 15 amino acids long. This chain's CDR3 is CASSLGGGGSYEQYF. Here the CDR3 DNA reads TGTGCCAGCAGCTTAGGAGGGGGGGGCTCCTACGAGCAGTACTTC.

The chain couples TRBV18 to TRBJ1-5; possibly TRBD1 for D (5 bases). V dropped 2 bases and J dropped 5 bases, with 13 bases sitting between them. Per the germline V gene, CDR1 is KGHSH and CDR2 is LQKENI. The CDR3 is 15 residues long. As DNA, the CDR3 is TGTGCCAGCTCACCAGGAGACAGAGACTATCAGCCCCAGCATTTT. It yields the protein CASSPGDRDYQPQHF.

V is TRBV30 and J is TRBJ2-7, with 8 nucleotides matching TRBD2. This CDR3 has 16 residues. Germline CDR1 is GTSNPN and CDR2 is SVGIG (reference sequence). V lost 4 bases and J lost 4; bases outside the gene matches: 15. CDR3 nucleotides: TGTGCCTGGAATCGTATGGGGAGCGGGAGTACTTACGAGCAGTACTTC. Translation: CAWNRMGSGSTYEQYF. The full variable domain, rest sourced from reference TRBV30 and TRBJ2-7, is SQTIHQWPATLVQPVGSPLSLECTVEGTSNPNLYWYRQAAGRGLQLLFYSVGIGQISSEVPQNLSASRPQDRQFILSSKKLLLSDSGFYLCAWNRMGSGSTYEQYFGPGTRLTVT.

The count of this clone is one. The genes are TRBV7-2 and TRBJ2-1; 12 bases match TRBD2. V trimming: 4 bases; J trimming: 7 bases; junction bases outside the gene matches: 5. Germline values: CDR1 SGHTA, CDR2 FQGNSA. The length of the CDR3 is 15 residues. This chain's CDR3 is CASSSSGRAGNEQFF. The CDR3 DNA follows: TGTGCCAGCAGCTCTAGCGGGAGGGCCGGTAATGAGCAGTTCTTC. Together with reference TRBV7-2 and TRBJ2-1, the CDR3 gives the full variable domain: GAGVSQSPSNKVTEKGKDVELRCDPISGHTALYWYRQSLGQGLEFLIYFQGNSAPDKSGLPSDRFSAERTGGSVSTLTIQRTQQEDSAVYLCASSSSGRAGNEQFFGPGTRLTVL.

This chain links TRBV9 with TRBJ2-7, with D possibly being TRBD1 (5 bases). CDR1 SGDLS and CDR2 YYNGEE come from the germline V gene. V shed 3 bases and J shed 0 bases, with 10 bases lying between them. The CDR3 contains 14 residues. The CDR3 here is CASSGRQGSYEQYF. As DNA, the CDR3 is TGTGCCAGCAGCGGCCGGCAGGGCTCCTACGAGCAGTACTTC. Using reference TRBV9 and TRBJ2-7 for the parts outside the CDR3, the full variable domain is DSGVTQTPKHLITATGQRVTLRCSPRSGDLSVYWYQQSLDQGLQFLIQYYNGEERAKGNILERFSAQQFPDLHSELNLSSLELGDSALYFCASSGRQGSYEQYFGPGTRLTVT.